Below, 2 T cell receptor beta chains from the same sample are listed, as sequenced in a study of Ad26.COV2.S vaccination and SARS-CoV-2 variants. Treatment denoted: roughly 20 received Ad26.COV2.S at low or high dose, single or two shots; several received placebo; per-sample allocation not given. Material that was analyzed had been drawn on day 63 after the first vaccine or placebo injection. Produced via immunoSEQ multiplex PCR; TCRdb's table is partial and in-frame only. Of around 450,000 clones listed, 89% are singletons. The source material was peripheral blood, sampled in a trial of Ad26.COV2.S vaccine versus placebo. These receptors all come from a person aged 18-65 years who received the Ad26.COV2.S COVID-19 vaccine or a placebo.

The chain recombines TRBV30 with TRBJ1-3; D is undetermined. The V gene's germline CDR1 is GTSNPN and CDR2 SVGIG (reference sequence). Trimming removed 6 bases from V and 1 base from J, with 10 bases in between. This CDR3 spans 13 amino acids. For the CDR3, the DNA is TGTGCCTGCAGAGCAAAGTCTGGAAACACCATATATTTT. This codes for CACRAKSGNTIYF.

A few counts support this clone. The chain is built from TRBV7-6 and TRBJ2-1; TRBD1 aligns across 8 bases. Germline CDR1 reads SGHVS; CDR2 reads FNYEAQ. The CDR3 runs to 19 residues. Germline trimming cut 5 bases from V and 5 bases from J; bases unmatched to any gene: 20. The CDR3 nucleotides are TGTGCCAGCAGCCTATGGGGCAGGGGGCGCCGAACGACCGACAATGAGCAGTTCTTC. Translation: CASSLWGRGRRTTDNEQFF.